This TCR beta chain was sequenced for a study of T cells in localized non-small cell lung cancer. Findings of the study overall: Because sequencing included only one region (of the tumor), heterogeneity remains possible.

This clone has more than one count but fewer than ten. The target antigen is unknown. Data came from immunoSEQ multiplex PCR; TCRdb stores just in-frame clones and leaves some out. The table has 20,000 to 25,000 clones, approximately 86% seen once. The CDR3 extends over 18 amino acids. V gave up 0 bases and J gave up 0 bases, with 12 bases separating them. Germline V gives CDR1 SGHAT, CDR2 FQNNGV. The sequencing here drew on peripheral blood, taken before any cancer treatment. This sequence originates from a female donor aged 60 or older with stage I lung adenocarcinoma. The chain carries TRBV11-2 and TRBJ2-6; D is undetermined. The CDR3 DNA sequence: TGTGCCAGCAGCTTAGAAGTCCCTTCTCCCTCTGGGGCCAACGTCCTGACTTTC. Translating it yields CASSLEVPSPSGANVLTF.